A few counts support the clone carrying this T cell receptor (beta chain). The data belong to a study of regulatory T cells in long-lasting Graves disease. V lost 4 bases and J lost 9, with 10 bases in between. The CDR3 consists of 12 residues. Germline V lookup: CDR1 LNHDA, CDR2 SQIVND (reference sequence). Investigators prepared the TCR beta libraries by applying iRepertoire HTBI primers and Arm-PCR of CDR3 regions. One entry per CDR3 protein, called by TCRdb with MiXCR from the multiplex PCR reads. The sample carries approximately 500,000 distinct CDR3 sequences, about 22% recorded once. Time point specified: persistent/refractory GD, antithyroid drugs over 5 years with positive TRAb. Extracted PBMC RNA gave rise to the TCR library.

This receptor was taken from a female donor with Graves disease. The chain employs TRBV19 and TRBJ1-5; possible D gene TRBD1, 6 bases. The sample consisted of peripheral blood mononuclear cells (PBMCs), taken when the disease was refractory, from a patient treated with antithyroid drugs. The CDR3 coding sequence is TGTGCCAGTAGTAAATCGGACAGGCCCCAGCATTTT. Amino acid sequence: CASSKSDRPQHF.